The 19 T cell receptor beta chains below were found in one sample sequenced in a study of T cell responses to AZD1222 COVID-19 vaccine. TCRdb keeps only in-frame clones here, not all; method: immunoSEQ multiplex PCR. The data contain around 180,000 clones, about 90% of them singletons. This material consisted of peripheral blood, taken on day 0 of MenACWY control vaccination. The receptor set was obtained from an adult in good health.

V usage is TRBV29-1 and J usage is TRBJ1-1; D unclear. V was clipped by 6 bases and J by 3 bases, with 5 bases between them. The germline gives CDR1 SQVTM, CDR2 ANQGSEA. The CDR3 consists of 10 residues. CDR3 sequence reads: CSVWDTEAFF. CDR3 nucleotides: TGCAGCGTCTGGGACACTGAAGCTTTCTTT.

This chain connects TRBV6-1 to TRBJ1-3, with 7 bases aligning to TRBD1. Germline CDR1 MNHNS, CDR2 SASEGT. This CDR3 is 15 amino acids long. V was clipped by 5 bases and J by 0 bases; unmatched bases: 4. CDR3 in amino acids: CASSSGTASGNTIYF. Written as DNA, the CDR3 is TGTGCCAGCAGTTCCGGGACAGCCTCTGGAAACACCATATATTTT.

The chain uses TRBV28 and TRBJ1-4; a possible D gene is TRBD1 (5 bases). The CDR3 loop spans 18 amino acids. The V gene lost 6 bases and the J gene lost 3 bases, with 23 bases spanning the gap. Per germline, CDR1 MDHEN and CDR2 SYDVKM. CDR3 amino acids: CASSIPRTDSSANEKLFF. The CDR3 coding sequence is TGTGCCAGCAGCATACCGCGGACCGACAGTTCTGCTAATGAAAAACTGTTTTTT. The full variable domain, in which reference TRBV28 and TRBJ1-4 provide the parts outside the CDR3, is DVKVTQSSRYLVKRTGEKVFLECVQDMDHENMFWYRQDPGLGLRLIYFSYDVKMKEKGDIPEGYSVSREKKERFSLILESASTNQTSMYLCASSIPRTDSSANEKLFFGSGTQLSVL.

The chain is built from TRBV7-9 and TRBJ1-3, with D uncertain. This CDR3 comprises 16 residues. In germline, CDR1 is SEHNR, CDR2 FQNEAQ (reference sequence). V shed 2 bases and J shed 5 bases, with 16 bases lying between them. The chain's CDR3 is CASSLPTGPGRNTIYF. The CDR3 region has the DNA TGTGCCAGCAGCTTACCCACGGGCCCGGGCAGAAACACCATATATTTT.

V and J are TRBV6-6 and TRBJ1-1, with D possibly matching TRBD1 (5 bases). CDR3 size: 13 residues. The germline V gene encodes CDR1 MNHNY and CDR2 SVGAGI (reference sequence). V was pared by 7 bases and J by 2 bases, with 11 bases between. This chain's CDR3 is CASTLRANTEAFF. The CDR3 nucleotides read TGTGCCAGCACCCTCAGGGCTAACACTGAAGCTTTCTTT.

V usage is TRBV10-2 and J usage is TRBJ2-2; weak D call: TRBD2 (7 bases). Trimming shortened V by 7 bases and J by 6 bases, and 15 bases separated the two germline ends. Germline-derived CDR1 and CDR2 are WSHSY and SAAADI. CDR3 length: 14 amino acids. CDR3 region: CASIGGGLAGELFF. Written as DNA, the CDR3 is TGCGCCAGCATAGGGGGAGGGCTGGCCGGGGAGCTGTTTTTT.

This sequence joins TRBV19 and TRBJ2-3, with 11 bases matching TRBD2. Germline V lookup: CDR1 LNHDA, CDR2 SQIVND (reference sequence). The J segment lost 1 base and the V segment lost 6 bases, leaving 6 bases of the junction unmatched. This CDR3 contains 16 residues. The CDR3 DNA reads TGTGCCAGTAGAAAACTAGCGGGGGTCCGCACAGATACGCAGTATTTT. Its protein product is CASRKLAGVRTDTQYF.

V usage is TRBV19 and J usage is TRBJ1-1; no clear D. CDR1 and CDR2 (germline): LNHDA, SQIVND (reference sequence). The CDR3 has 15 residues. The ends were cut back, 1 base at V and 4 bases at J, with 13 bases in the middle. The CDR3 DNA follows: TGTGCCAGTAGTATAGTCGGTTTGGCCAGCACTGAAGCTTTCTTT. Its protein product is CASSIVGLASTEAFF.

This clone has only a few counts. The CDR3 spells CASSLSLGMTFF. CDR3 in DNA: TGTGCCAGCAGTTTATCGCTGGGGATGACTTTCTTT. V and J are TRBV27 and TRBJ1-1; D is undetermined. Trimming stripped 0 bases from V and 12 bases from J, with 11 bases between. The CDR3 sequence is 12 residues long. The germline V gene encodes CDR1 MNHEY and CDR2 SMNVEV (reference sequence).

The chain links TRBV3-1 (or the pseudogene TRBV3-2) to TRBJ1-2; D not resolved. The germline gives CDR1 LGHDT, CDR2 YNNKEL (reference sequence). This CDR3 has 12 amino acids. Trimming left V 0 bases short and J 8 bases short, with 7 bases between. CDR3 sequence reads: CASSQDLGGYTF. In DNA form, the CDR3 reads TGTGCCAGCAGCCAAGACTTGGGGGGCTACACCTTC.

The V call is TRBV6-5, the J call TRBJ1-4; D ambiguous. The CDR3 is 14 residues long. The ends were cut back, 4 bases at V and 2 bases at J, with 8 bases in the middle. Germline assignment: CDR1 MNHEY and CDR2 SVGAGI. The CDR3 region is CASSLKPTNEKLFF. Written as DNA, the CDR3 is TGTGCCAGCAGTTTGAAGCCGACTAATGAAAAACTGTTTTTT.

The chain is built from TRBV6-5 and TRBJ2-1; 8 bases are shared with TRBD1. Per germline, CDR1 MNHEY and CDR2 SVGAGI. V shed 10 bases and J 6 bases; nucleotides not matched to a gene: 8. The CDR3 is 13 amino acids. CDR3 loop: CATTGGASNEQFF. CDR3 sequence (DNA): TGTGCCACCACAGGGGGTGCTTCCAATGAGCAGTTCTTC.

This clone was counted once. DNA for the CDR3: TGTGCCAGCTCATCGATGATGGAGACCCAGTACTTC. It translates to CASSSMMETQYF. V usage is TRBV18 and J usage is TRBJ2-5; no clear D. Germline CDR1 and CDR2: KGHSH and LQKENI. The CDR3 extends over 12 amino acids. V lost 5 bases and J 5 bases, leaving 9 bases between the germline ends.

The V call is TRBV18, the J call TRBJ1-6, with TRBD1 matching 8 bases. From germline, CDR1 is KGHSH and CDR2 LQKENI. The CDR3 covers 15 residues. V was clipped by 3 bases and J by 6 bases; unmatched bases: 4. CDR3: CASSPPDRANSPLHF. The DNA of the CDR3 is TGTGCCAGCTCACCCCCGGACAGGGCTAATTCACCCCTCCACTTT.

This clone showed up many times. The chain employs TRBV28 and TRBJ1-5, with TRBD1 identical over 9 bases. CDR3 length: 14 amino acids. V shed 8 bases and J 4 bases; nucleotides not matched to a gene: 6. Germline V gives CDR1 MDHEN, CDR2 SYDVKM. CDR3 protein: CASSGQGENQPQHF. CDR3 sequence (DNA): TGTGCCAGCTCGGGACAGGGCGAGAATCAGCCCCAGCATTTT.

The chain joins TRBV29-1 to TRBJ1-1; tentatively, D is TRBD1 (5 bases). The CDR3 contains 12 residues. The germline CDR1 and CDR2 sequences are SQVTM and ANQGSEA. The V and J ends lost 7 bases and 2 bases respectively, with 11 bases between them. This CDR3 is CSGGRENTEAFF. The CDR3 nucleotides read TGCAGCGGCGGCAGGGAAAACACTGAAGCTTTCTTT.

On this clone itself: The same CDR3 also results from other DNA sequences found in this sample. J is TRBJ2-3 and V is TRBV30; D remains ambiguous. The V gene's germline CDR1 is GTSNPN and CDR2 SVGIG (reference sequence). The CDR3 covers 12 residues. Trimming stripped 2 bases from V and 2 bases from J, with 5 bases between. Here the CDR3 reads CAWSRSTDTQYF. The CDR3 DNA sequence: TGTGCCTGGAGTAGGTCCACAGATACGCAGTATTTT.

The V and J genes are TRBV5-1 and TRBJ2-3; D is possibly TRBD1 (5 bases). In germline, CDR1 is SGHRS, CDR2 YFSETQ. Trimming took 0 bases from V and 5 from J, leaving 16 bases between them. The CDR3 sequence is 16 residues long. In DNA, the CDR3 is TGCGCCAGCAGCTTGGGACTTCCCTCGCAGGGAGATACGCAGTATTTT. Protein product: CASSLGLPSQGDTQYF.

This clone was detected once. V gene TRBV19 combines with J gene TRBJ1-2; 8 bases fit TRBD1. Germline V CDR1 and CDR2: LNHDA, SQIVND (reference sequence). The CDR3 is 14 residues long. The V gene end was trimmed by 6 bases and the J gene end by 6 bases; junction bases not matched to a gene: 9. CDR3 region: CASRPAGQAHGYTF. CDR3 nucleotide sequence: TGTGCCAGTAGACCGGCGGGACAGGCTCATGGCTACACCTTC.